Sequencing of this TCR beta chain was carried out in a study of beta chain features in type 1 diabetes. Study-level findings and limits: Naive, central memory and Treg TCRB repertoires seemed to resemble each other more closely in patients than they did in healthy donors. Patients and controls would share equally any PCR tilt toward shorter templates.

This clone was observed a single time. What it recognizes is unknown. One heparinised draw of blood, averaging around 120 mL, came from each donor. Sorting of CD4+ naive, central memory, regulatory and stem cell-like memory cells was performed via CD45RO/CCR7/CD25/CD127/CD95/CD27. Isolated RNA was reverse transcribed in full, so expressed TCRB transcripts were sequenced. Repertoires were generated with immunoSEQ multiplex PCR, while TCRdb's copy carries only in-frame clones and drops some. The sample yields more than 140,000 clones, 9% to 10% seen once. Sequencing was performed on central memory CD4+ T cells from blood. The sequence derives from a woman in her thirties or forties in good health.

The CDR3 is CASRGTGLDYGYTF. Written as DNA, the CDR3 is TGTGCCAGTAGGGGGACAGGGCTGGACTATGGCTACACCTTC. The chain is built from TRBV19 and TRBJ1-2; 9 nucleotides match TRBD1. The J segment lost 3 bases and the V segment lost 6 bases, leaving 5 bases of the junction unmatched. The CDR3 is made up of 14 amino acids. The V gene's germline CDR1 is LNHDA and CDR2 SQIVND (reference sequence).